This T cell receptor (beta chain) came from a study of blood T cell repertoires in COVID-19. In the study overall: The United States, Italy and Spain supplied acute and convalescent COVID-19 samples. T cells, B-cell-depleted T cells, or PBMCs supplied cDNA or gDNA.

Source study methods: The authors estimated nucleated cell counts from reference gene primer amplification. Generated by immunoSEQ multiplex PCR, the TCRdb table keeps only in-frame clones and is missing some. V, J and clone size are those of that table, while D and trimming were read from the DNA. Of around 120,000 clones in the sample, around 80% were seen once. CDR1 is SGHRS, CDR2 YFSETQ, per germline. J gave up 7 bases and V 7 bases, and 8 bases lay outside the gene matches. This CDR3 has 13 amino acids. This clonotype originated in a man older than 75 with active or convalescent COVID-19. The gene calls are TRBV5-1 and TRBJ1-1; 9 bases line up with TRBD1. Sequencing used peripheral blood. CDR3 sequence (DNA): TGCGCCAGCGGCCGGGGACAGGGTTTTGAAGCTTTCTTT. Its translation: CASGRGQGFEAFF.